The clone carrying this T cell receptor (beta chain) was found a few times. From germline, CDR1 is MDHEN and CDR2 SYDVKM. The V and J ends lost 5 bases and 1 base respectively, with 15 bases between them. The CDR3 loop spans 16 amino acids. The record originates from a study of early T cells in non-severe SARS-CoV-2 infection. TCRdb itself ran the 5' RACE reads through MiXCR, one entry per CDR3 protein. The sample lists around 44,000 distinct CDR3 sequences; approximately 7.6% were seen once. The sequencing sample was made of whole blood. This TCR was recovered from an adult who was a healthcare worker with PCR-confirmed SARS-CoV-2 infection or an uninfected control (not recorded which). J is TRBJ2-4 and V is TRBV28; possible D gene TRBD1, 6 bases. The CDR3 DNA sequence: TGTGCCAGCAGTAGAGCCAGGGGAGCGGCCAAAAACATTCAGTACTTC. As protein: CASSRARGAAKNIQYF.